What follows are 8 T cell receptor beta chains derived from one specimen sequenced in a study of cytotoxic CD8 clonotypes in ibrutinib-treated CLL. TCRdb keeps only in-frame clones here, not all; method: immunoSEQ multiplex PCR. The sample has more than 25,000 clones, more than 75% seen once. This material consisted of PBMCs, taken after 36 months of ibrutinib treatment. The receptors shown here come from a human donor with chronic lymphocytic leukemia.

V and J are TRBV4-2 and TRBJ1-1; no definite D call. The germline V gene has CDR1 LGHNA and CDR2 YNFKEQ. The CDR3 contains 15 residues. The germline V and J ends were trimmed by 2 bases and 1 base, with 11 bases remaining between them. CDR3 sequence: CASSQQSTQNTEAFF. The CDR3 DNA sequence: TGTGCCAGCAGCCAACAGTCGACACAGAACACTGAAGCTTTCTTT.

The rearrangement joins TRBV6-5 to TRBJ2-7; 8 positions agree with TRBD1. V shed 2 bases and J 3 bases; nucleotides not matched to a gene: 3. The CDR3 has 14 residues. Germline CDR1 is MNHEY and CDR2 is SVGAGI. In DNA, the CDR3 is TGTGCCAGCAGTTACACCGACAGGGGCTACGAGCAGTACTTC. Its translation is CASSYTDRGYEQYF.

This chain connects TRBV18 to TRBJ1-5; 9 nucleotides match TRBD1. The CDR3 extends over 16 amino acids. V shed 3 bases and J 6 bases; nucleotides not matched to a gene: 9. In germline, CDR1 is KGHSH, CDR2 LQKENI. The CDR3 reads CASSPGTGTILQPQHF. The CDR3 DNA is TGTGCCAGCTCACCCGGGACAGGGACGATTCTTCAGCCCCAGCATTTT.

CDR3 amino acids: CASTVSPGDRPYGYTF. As DNA, the CDR3 is TGCGCCAGCACCGTTTCGCCCGGGGACAGGCCCTATGGCTACACCTTC. J is TRBJ1-2 and V is TRBV4-1, with 8 bases identical to TRBD1. V shed 7 bases and J 4 bases; nucleotides not matched to a gene: 14. Germline loops: CDR1 MGHRA, CDR2 YSYEKL. This CDR3 has 16 amino acids.

This clone was detected a few times. The chain has TRBV10-3 and TRBJ1-1; no firm D call. Looked up from germline, CDR1 is ENHRY and CDR2 is SYGVKD. The V end was cut by 10 bases, the J end by 3 bases, with 12 bases between. The CDR3 consists of 12 residues. CDR3 protein: CATRTGDTEAFF. Here the CDR3 DNA reads TGTGCCACGCGGACGGGAGACACTGAAGCTTTCTTT.

This clone was seen only once. The chain carries TRBV4-1 and TRBJ2-7, with D tentatively TRBD2 (6 bases). The ends were cut back, 0 bases at V and 1 base at J, with 13 bases in the middle. The CDR3 totals 16 residues. Germline V lookup: CDR1 MGHRA, CDR2 YSYEKL. In nucleotides, the CDR3 is TGCGCCAGCAGCCAAGATCTGGTAGGACTATCCTACGAGCAGTACTTC. It yields the protein CASSQDLVGLSYEQYF.

The chain has TRBV19 and TRBJ2-2; 8 bases fit TRBD1. Losses at the gene ends were 8 bases for V and 1 base for J; bases not matched to a gene: 3. Looked up from germline, CDR1 is LNHDA and CDR2 is SQIVND (reference sequence). There are 14 residues in the CDR3. The CDR3 reads CASLTGGNTGELFF. The DNA of the CDR3 is TGTGCCAGTCTTACAGGGGGGAACACCGGGGAGCTGTTTTTT.

J is TRBJ2-7 and V is TRBV11-2, with 8 bases identical to TRBD1. In germline, CDR1 is SGHAT, CDR2 FQNNGV. The CDR3 spans 13 residues. V shed 5 bases, J shed 6 bases, and the junction held 6 bases outside the gene matches. The CDR3 region is CASSTAGGGEQYF. The CDR3 DNA is TGTGCCAGCAGCACCGCAGGGGGCGGCGAGCAGTACTTC.